Below are 25 T cell receptor beta chains sequenced from a single sample in a study of blood T cell repertoires in COVID-19. The protocol was immunoSEQ multiplex PCR, while the TCRdb copy is restricted to in-frame clones and leaves out a portion. Counted here are roughly 170,000 clones, more than 65% occurring once; the ten biggest clones make up about a sixth. Input material: PBMCs or T cells enriched from blood (not recorded which). Receptor source: a man aged 60 to 75 who had recovered from COVID-19.

The rearrangement joins TRBV29-1 to TRBJ2-7, with 13 bases lining up with TRBD2. CDR1 is SQVTM, CDR2 ANQGSEA, per germline. J lost 3 bases, V lost 6 bases, and 2 bases had no gene match. CDR3 length equals 13 residues. The CDR3 DNA reads TGCAGCGTGAGGACTAGCGGGAGCTACGAGCAGTACTTC. Translated, it gives CSVRTSGSYEQYF.

The chain links TRBV4-1 to TRBJ1-3; weak D call: TRBD1 (5 bases). Per the germline V gene, CDR1 is MGHRA and CDR2 is YSYEKL. The CDR3 is made up of 17 amino acids. With 1 base removed from V and 0 bases from J, the gap between germline ends came to 13 bases. CDR3 sequence (DNA): TGCGCCAGCAGCCAAGGCCGGCAGGGTTTCTCTGGAAACACCATATATTTT. Translation gives CASSQGRQGFSGNTIYF.

The chain combines TRBV7-3 with TRBJ1-1; a weak D match, TRBD1 (6 bases). The CDR3 is 13 amino acids. Germline V gene lookup returns CDR1 SGHTA and CDR2 FQGTGA. V gave up 2 bases and J gave up 4 bases, with 8 bases separating them. The CDR3 here is CASSLQGTTEAFF. The CDR3, as DNA: TGTGCCAGCAGCTTACAGGGGACCACTGAAGCTTTCTTT.

This chain uses TRBV21-1 with TRBJ2-3; no DNA check was done on the table's D call, TRBD2. TRBV21-1 is annotated as a pseudogene. The CDR3 consists of 22 residues. The DNA of the CDR3 is TGTGCCAGCAGCAAACCCGCGGGTTCAGGACTAGCGGTTCCTACTAGCACAGATACGCAGTATTTT. Protein product: CASSKPAGSGLAVPTSTDTQYF.

Worth noting for this clone: The junction departs from germline at one end; a sequencing error may be responsible. This chain connects TRBV7-7 to TRBJ2-2; perhaps TRBD1 as D (7 bases). The CDR3 has 15 residues. In germline, CDR1 is SSHAT, CDR2 FNYEAQ (reference sequence). The CDR3 DNA sequence: TGTGCTAGCAGCGTACGACAGGGAGGAACCGGGGAGCTGTTTTTT. Translated: CASSVRQGGTGELFF.

The gene calls are TRBV4-1 and TRBJ1-1; no clear D gene. This CDR3 is 15 amino acids long. Deletions cut 0 bases from V and 4 bases from J, with 12 bases between. CDR1 is MGHRA, CDR2 YSYEKL, per germline. This chain's CDR3 is CASSQEGPPGTEAFF. The CDR3 DNA is TGCGCCAGCAGCCAAGAAGGTCCACCAGGCACTGAAGCTTTCTTT.

This rearrangement joins TRBV6-4 to TRBJ2-3; possible D gene TRBD1, 6 bases. The CDR3 is 12 amino acids. Germline V gene lookup returns CDR1 MRHNA and CDR2 SNTAGT. V was pared by 7 bases and J by 4 bases, with 9 bases between. The CDR3 coding sequence is TGTGCCAGCAAGCAGGGGCCAGATACGCAGTATTTT. Residues: CASKQGPDTQYF.

This clone occurred once. CDR3 region: CASRQGTQPQHF. As DNA, the CDR3 is TGTGCCAGCAGGCAGGGTACTCAGCCCCAGCATTTT. The V gene is TRBV12-3 or TRBV12-4, the J gene TRBJ1-5; D perhaps matches TRBD1 (5 bases). V was trimmed by 6 bases and J by 6 bases, leaving 9 bases between them. This CDR3 contains 12 residues.

J is TRBJ2-2 and V is TRBV6-1; D gene unclear. Germline assignment: CDR1 MNHNS and CDR2 SASEGT. V was pared by 1 base and J by 4 bases, with 7 bases between. The CDR3 consists of 14 residues. CDR3 amino acids: CASSEGRTTGELFF. DNA of the CDR3: TGTGCCAGCAGTGAAGGCAGAACCACCGGGGAGCTGTTTTTT.

V and J are TRBV19 and TRBJ2-1; 8 bases line up with TRBD1. With V trimmed by 3 bases and J by 7 bases, 8 bases remained unmatched. Germline assignment: CDR1 LNHDA and CDR2 SQIVND (reference sequence). The CDR3 extends over 15 amino acids. The CDR3 here is CASSMDRDAGNEQFF. CDR3 bases: TGTGCCAGTAGTATGGACAGGGATGCGGGAAATGAGCAGTTCTTC.

The rearrangement joins TRBV7-9 to TRBJ1-5; D is ambiguous. Germline V lookup: CDR1 SEHNR, CDR2 FQNEAQ (reference sequence). Deletions cut 5 bases from V and 0 bases from J, with 5 bases between. This CDR3 region has 13 residues. The CDR3 here is CASSLNSNQPQHF. The CDR3 DNA reads as TGTGCCAGCAGCCTAAATAGCAATCAGCCCCAGCATTTT.

The rearrangement joins TRBV5-6 to TRBJ1-2; D is unresolved. Germline V gene sequence: CDR1 SGHDT, CDR2 YYEEEE. The CDR3 spans 16 residues. V lost 3 bases and J 4 bases, leaving 19 bases between the germline ends. CDR3 in DNA: TGTGCCAGCAGCTCCTCCGGACTGAGGTCAGTCTATGGCTACACCTTC. Translation gives CASSSSGLRSVYGYTF.

V is TRBV6-5 and J is TRBJ2-5, with D possibly being TRBD2 (5 bases). The CDR3 sequence is 13 residues long. Germline V gene data show CDR1 as MNHEY and CDR2 as SVGAGI. V lost 9 bases to trimming and J lost 2 bases, with 13 bases between them. In DNA, the CDR3 is TGTGCCAGTAGGAGGCAGCCACAAGAGACCCAGTACTTC. This sequence encodes CASRRQPQETQYF.

This clone has more than one count but fewer than ten. The chain links TRBV5-4 to TRBJ2-3, with D possibly TRBD1 on 6 matching bases. In germline, CDR1 is SGHNT, CDR2 YYREEE (reference sequence). V was clipped by 3 bases and J by 1 base, with 12 bases between them. The CDR3 runs 15 residues. The CDR3 is CASSSTGEGTDTQYF. The CDR3 bases are TGTGCCAGCAGCTCGACAGGAGAGGGCACAGATACGCAGTATTTT.

This chain links TRBV19 with TRBJ1-6; D might be TRBD1 (5 bases). Trimming removed 5 bases at V and 1 base at J, with 15 bases between. Germline V gene lookup returns CDR1 LNHDA and CDR2 SQIVND (reference sequence). CDR3 length: 17 amino acids. The CDR3 DNA reads TGTGCCAGTAGTCACCCCAGGGTGGGGTCCTATAATTCACCCCTCCACTTT. It yields the protein CASSHPRVGSYNSPLHF.

The genes are TRBV3-1 (or the pseudogene TRBV3-2) and TRBJ2-1, with TRBD2 matching over 10 bases. CDR1 and CDR2 from the germline V gene are LGHDT and YNNKEL (reference sequence). This CDR3 has 15 amino acids. The J segment lost 4 bases and the V segment lost 7 bases, leaving 7 bases of the junction unmatched. The CDR3 reads CASTPSGSTYNEQFF. The CDR3 DNA sequence: TGTGCCAGCACCCCTAGCGGGAGTACATACAATGAGCAGTTCTTC.

The chain has TRBV5-4 and TRBJ1-2, with D hard to call. CDR1 and CDR2 from the germline V gene are SGHNT and YYREEE (reference sequence). The V end lost 0 bases, the J end lost 7 bases, and 13 bases lay between the germline ends. The CDR3 loop spans 14 amino acids. CDR3 sequence (DNA): TGTGCCAGCAGCTTGGAGGGAGGGTATACTGGCTACACCTTC. Translation: CASSLEGGYTGYTF. Full variable domain (outside the CDR3, taken from reference TRBV5-4 and TRBJ1-2): ETGVTQSPTHLIKTRGQQVTLRCSSQSGHNTVSWYQQALGQGPQFIFQYYREEENGRGNFPPRFSGLQFPNYSSELNVNALELDDSALYLCASSLEGGYTGYTFGSGTRLTVV.

This chain connects TRBV18 to TRBJ1-2; no clear D. This CDR3 comprises 17 residues. V was clipped by 3 bases and J by 8 bases, with 25 bases between them. Germline V CDR1 and CDR2: KGHSH, LQKENI. The CDR3 region is CASSPRVGVSSTGGYTF. As DNA, the CDR3 is TGTGCCAGCTCACCCCGTGTTGGGGTCTCCTCAACGGGAGGCTACACCTTC.

This clone was seen once. V and J are TRBV5-1 and TRBJ1-2; TRBD1 is a possible D gene (6 bases). The V end lost 2 bases, the J end lost 3 bases, and 20 bases lay between the germline ends. Germline assignment: CDR1 SGHRS and CDR2 YFSETQ. The CDR3 covers 17 residues. The CDR3 loop reads CASSLDSLGGRDYGYTF. The CDR3 DNA follows: TGCGCCAGCAGCTTAGATTCGTTGGGGGGGCGCGACTATGGCTACACCTTC.

This rearrangement joins TRBV5-1 to TRBJ2-1; TRBD2 aligns across 12 bases. Trimming at V came to 4 bases and at J to 5 bases, leaving 7 bases not matched to a gene. From germline, CDR1 is SGHRS and CDR2 YFSETQ. This CDR3 has 16 residues. CDR3 amino acids: CASSPGLAGTNNEQFF. The CDR3 region has the DNA TGCGCCAGCAGCCCCGGACTAGCGGGGACTAACAATGAGCAGTTCTTC.

This chain joins TRBV19 and TRBJ1-6, with TRBD1 identical over 10 bases. J gave up 7 bases and V 4 bases, and 1 base lay outside the gene matches. CDR1 and CDR2 from the germline V gene are LNHDA and SQIVND (reference sequence). The CDR3 runs to 14 residues. CDR3 bases: TGTGCCAGTAGTAAGGGACAGGGGAATTCACCCCTCCACTTT. Encoded protein: CASSKGQGNSPLHF.

The gene calls are TRBV27 and TRBJ1-1; a weak D match, TRBD1 (5 bases). Trimming cost V 5 bases and J 4 bases, with 11 bases left between them. Germline V gene lookup returns CDR1 MNHEY and CDR2 SMNVEV (reference sequence). The CDR3 loop spans 13 amino acids. CDR3 protein: CASSRLGGTEAFF. For the CDR3, the DNA is TGTGCCAGCAGTCGGTTGGGGGGCACTGAAGCTTTCTTT.

The chain uses TRBV6-1 and TRBJ1-3, with 8 bases matching TRBD1. Trimming at V came to 3 bases and at J to 0 bases, leaving 10 bases not matched to a gene. This CDR3 region has 18 residues. CDR1 is MNHNS, CDR2 SASEGT, per germline. The CDR3 loop reads CASSDLRDRFSSGNTIYF. The CDR3 bases are TGTGCCAGCAGTGACCTCCGGGACAGGTTCTCCTCTGGAAACACCATATATTTT.

V and J are TRBV15 and TRBJ2-5; TRBD2 matches at 7 bases. Trimming at V came to 10 bases and at J to 5 bases, leaving 13 bases not matched to a gene. The CDR3 has 14 residues. Germline lookup yields CDR1 LNHNV and CDR2 YYDKDF (reference sequence). As DNA, the CDR3 is TGTGCCATTTCGGGAGGTGACCTGAGGGAGACCCAGTACTTC. It encodes CAISGGDLRETQYF.

The chain joins TRBV6-9 to TRBJ2-5; 8 positions match TRBD2. The germline gives CDR1 MNHGY, CDR2 SVAAGI. The V gene end was trimmed by 6 bases and the J gene end by 4 bases; junction bases not matched to a gene: 13. The CDR3 is 16 amino acids. The CDR3 sequence: CASSRPGGAQRETQYF. CDR3 nucleotides: TGTGCCAGCAGCCGCCCCGGGGGGGCGCAGAGAGAGACCCAGTACTTC.